This T cell receptor beta chain derives from a study of blood T cell repertoires in COVID-19 (dated by TCRdb to about 2020). Study-wide context: The collaborator samples originated in the United States, Italy and Spain and spanned the acute and convalescent phases of COVID-19. A freely available public database, intended as a resource for researchers studying the immune response to SARS-CoV-2, is where the repertoires were released. Sample metadata almost always included a de-identified subject ID, COVID-19 status, age in years and sex. Where available, HLA class I and class II types were obtained from metadata supplied by the sample provider rather than from assay-based typing. Samples were obtained from the ongoing ImmuneRACE study (first 160 participants) and from 1,200 or so subjects provided by 6 global collaborators. Subjects who had been exposed to COVID-19, were actively infected with it, or had recovered from it provided the deeply sampled blood TCRbeta repertoires that made up the dataset. The material from the prospective study consisted of cDNA or gDNA derived from T cells, B-cell-depleted T cells, or PBMCs.

The junction shows trimming of 2 bases on V and 5 bases on J, plus 10 bases between the germline ends. The CDR3 has 14 amino acids, counting the end cysteine and phenylalanine. Only the CDR3 portion is preserved as DNA: 42 bases, with reading frame beginning at the first base. CDR1 and CDR2 are drawn from the germline V gene: SGDLS, YYNGEE. Points the paper makes about the study in general: Clinical and demographic metadata were provided uncurated, with the amount varying by source and participant.

As to this clone: Its binding antigen is unknown. It has no much larger one-base neighbor in the sample; base qualities were not kept.

Collaborating institutions collected whole blood in K2EDTA tubes following their own protocols. For TCRbeta analysis, collaborators shipped samples in one of three forms: frozen whole blood, isolated PBMCs, or DNA extracted from either of those sample types. TCRbeta CDR3 regions were amplified from genomic DNA using the immunoSEQ Assay, a bias-controlled multiplex PCR. In the authors' own workflow: Within the assay, amplification of reference gene primers was used to estimate how many nucleated cells each sample contained. To quantify the absolute abundance of each unique TCRbeta CDR3 rearrangement, sequence reads were collapsed and filtered. For each sample, productive Simpson clonality was calculated by taking the square root of Simpson's diversity index across productive rearrangements. This is the immuneACCESS table as TCRdb keeps it, with only in-frame sequences that have V and J called. A part of the clones is gone; compared with another copy, unresolved V genes explain less than half, and the rest is unexplained. V and J calls and clone size are as listed in that table; D and trimming were resolved from the DNA. In this sample the table shows more than 200,000 clones, 85% to 90% of which occur a single time. 3.5% to 5% of the sample belongs to the ten largest clones.

The sequence was collected from a man aged 50 to 59 with acute or convalescent COVID-19. The chain is assembled from TRBV9 and TRBJ2-2; D gene: possibly TRBD2, on 6 matching bases. The sequencing input was peripheral blood. The DNA is TGTGCCAGCAGCGTTCTTGGGGGGACCGGGGAGCTGTTTTTT. Its product reads: CASSVLGGTGELFF.